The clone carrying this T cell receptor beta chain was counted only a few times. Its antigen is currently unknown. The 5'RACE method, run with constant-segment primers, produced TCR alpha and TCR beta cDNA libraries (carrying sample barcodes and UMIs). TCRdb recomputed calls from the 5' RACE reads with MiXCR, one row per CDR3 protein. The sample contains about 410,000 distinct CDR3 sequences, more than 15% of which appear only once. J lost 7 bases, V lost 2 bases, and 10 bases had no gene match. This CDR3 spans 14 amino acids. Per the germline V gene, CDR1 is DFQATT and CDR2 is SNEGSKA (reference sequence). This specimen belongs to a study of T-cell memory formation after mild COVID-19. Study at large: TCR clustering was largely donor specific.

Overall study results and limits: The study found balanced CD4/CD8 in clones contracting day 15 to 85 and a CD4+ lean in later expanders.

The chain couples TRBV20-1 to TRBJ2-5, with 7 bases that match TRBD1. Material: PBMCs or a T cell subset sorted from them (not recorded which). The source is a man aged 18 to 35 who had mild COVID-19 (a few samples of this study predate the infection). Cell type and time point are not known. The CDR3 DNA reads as TGCAGTGCTAGACCGGGACAGACCTTTGGGACCCAGTACTTC. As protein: CSARPGQTFGTQYF.